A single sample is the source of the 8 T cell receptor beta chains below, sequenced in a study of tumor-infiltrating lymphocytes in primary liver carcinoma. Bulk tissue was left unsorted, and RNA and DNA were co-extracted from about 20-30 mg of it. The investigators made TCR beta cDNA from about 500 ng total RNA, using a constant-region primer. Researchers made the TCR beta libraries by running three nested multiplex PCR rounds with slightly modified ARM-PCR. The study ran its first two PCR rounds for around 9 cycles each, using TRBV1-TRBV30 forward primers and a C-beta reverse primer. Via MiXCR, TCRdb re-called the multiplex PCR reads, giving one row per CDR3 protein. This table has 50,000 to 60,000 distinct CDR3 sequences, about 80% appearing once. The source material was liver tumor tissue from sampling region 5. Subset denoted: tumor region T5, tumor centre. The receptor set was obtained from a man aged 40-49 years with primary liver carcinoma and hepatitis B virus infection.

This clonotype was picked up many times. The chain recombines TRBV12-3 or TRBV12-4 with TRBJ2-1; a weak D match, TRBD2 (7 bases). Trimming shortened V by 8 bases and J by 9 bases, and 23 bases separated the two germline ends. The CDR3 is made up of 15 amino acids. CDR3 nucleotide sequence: TGTGCCAGCGCAAAAGGGGGGGGGAGGGCCAGTGAGCAGTTCTTC. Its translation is CASAKGGGRASEQFF.

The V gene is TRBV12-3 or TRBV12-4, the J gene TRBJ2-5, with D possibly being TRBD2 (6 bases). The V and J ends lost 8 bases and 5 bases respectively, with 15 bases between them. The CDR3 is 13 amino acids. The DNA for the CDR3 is TGTGCCAGCTGCCGAAGTGGGACTGAGACCCAGTACTTC. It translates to CASCRSGTETQYF.

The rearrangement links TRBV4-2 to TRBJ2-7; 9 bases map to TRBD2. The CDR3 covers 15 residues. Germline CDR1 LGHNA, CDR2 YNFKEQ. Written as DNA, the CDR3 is TGTTTCAGCAGCCAAGAGGCTAGCGGGACGGACGAGCAGTACTTC. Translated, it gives CFSSQEASGTDEQYF.

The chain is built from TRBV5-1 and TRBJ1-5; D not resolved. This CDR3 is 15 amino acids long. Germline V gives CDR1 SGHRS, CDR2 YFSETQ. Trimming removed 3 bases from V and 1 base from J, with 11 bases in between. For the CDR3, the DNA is TGCGCCAGCAGCTCAGAGGGAGGAAGCAATCAGCCCCAGCATTTT. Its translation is CASSSEGGSNQPQHF.

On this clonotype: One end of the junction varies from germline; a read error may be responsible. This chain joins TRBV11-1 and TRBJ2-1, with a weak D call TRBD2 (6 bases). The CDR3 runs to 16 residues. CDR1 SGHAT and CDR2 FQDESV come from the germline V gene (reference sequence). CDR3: CASSHRVADYYNEQFF. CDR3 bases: TGTGCCAGCAGCCACCGGGTGGCGGACTACTACAATGAGCAGTTCTTT.

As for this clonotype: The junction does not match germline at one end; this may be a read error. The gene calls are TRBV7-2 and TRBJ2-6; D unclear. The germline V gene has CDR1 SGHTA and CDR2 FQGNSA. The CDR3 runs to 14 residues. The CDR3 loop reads CVSTLNPGANVLTF. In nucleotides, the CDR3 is TGTGTCAGCACGCTTAATCCTGGGGCCAACGTCCTGACTTTC.

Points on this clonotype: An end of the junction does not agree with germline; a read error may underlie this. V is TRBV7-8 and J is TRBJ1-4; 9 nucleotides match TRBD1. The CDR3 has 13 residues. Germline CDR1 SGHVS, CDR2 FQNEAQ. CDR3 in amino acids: CANSLDADRGLFF. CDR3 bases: TGTGCCAACAGCTTAGATGCCGACAGGGGGTTGTTTTTT.

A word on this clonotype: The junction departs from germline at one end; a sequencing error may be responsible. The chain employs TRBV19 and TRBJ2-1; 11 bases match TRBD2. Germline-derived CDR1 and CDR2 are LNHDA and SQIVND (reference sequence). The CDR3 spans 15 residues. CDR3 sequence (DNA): TGTGTCAGTAGTCCTAGTGGACTAGCGGGTAATGAGCAGTTCTTC. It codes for CVSSPSGLAGNEQFF.